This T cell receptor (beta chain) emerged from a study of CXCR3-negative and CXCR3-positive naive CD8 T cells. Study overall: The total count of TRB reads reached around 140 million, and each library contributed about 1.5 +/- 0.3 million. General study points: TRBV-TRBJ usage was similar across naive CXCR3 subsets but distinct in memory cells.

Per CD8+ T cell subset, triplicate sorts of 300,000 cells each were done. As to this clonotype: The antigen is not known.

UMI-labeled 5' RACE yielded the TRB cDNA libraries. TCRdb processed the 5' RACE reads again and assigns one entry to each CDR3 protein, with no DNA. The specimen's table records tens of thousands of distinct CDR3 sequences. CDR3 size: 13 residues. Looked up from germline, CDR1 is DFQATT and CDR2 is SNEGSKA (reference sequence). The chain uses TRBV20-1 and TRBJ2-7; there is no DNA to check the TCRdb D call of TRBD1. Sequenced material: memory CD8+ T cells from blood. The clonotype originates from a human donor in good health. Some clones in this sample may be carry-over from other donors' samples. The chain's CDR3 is CSAKDRGPYEQYF.